This T cell receptor (beta chain) originates from a study of shared clonotypes between healthy human individuals. TCRdb's copy holds only in-frame clones and misses some; the assay was immunoSEQ multiplex PCR. The sample comprises some 450,000 clones, around 77% of which are singletons, and around 12% rests with the top ten. The count of this clone is one. This sequence was found in a woman in her 40s in good health. Some clones in this sample may be carry-over from other donors' samples. What was sequenced was PBMCs.

The CDR3 sequence is CAWSVLGGGVEAKNIQYF. The CDR3 DNA reads as TGTGCCTGGAGTGTATTGGGAGGGGGGGTCGAGGCCAAAAACATTCAGTACTTC. The J gene is TRBJ2-4, the V gene TRBV30, with a tentative D call TRBD2 (7 bases). The CDR3 runs to 18 residues. Germline V gene sequence: CDR1 GTSNPN, CDR2 SVGIG (reference sequence). Trimming took off 0 bases at V and 1 base at J, with 19 bases between the two ends.